One sample yielded the 14 T cell receptor beta chains listed below, sequenced in a study of blood T cell repertoires in COVID-19. Measured with immunoSEQ multiplex PCR; TCRdb has only the in-frame clones, and not every one. The sample shows about 50,000 clones, roughly 83% of them seen only once. Specimen: peripheral blood. The receptor set was obtained from a man between 65 and 85 years old with active COVID-19.

This chain connects TRBV20-1 to TRBJ1-5; 7 nucleotides match TRBD1. With 3 bases clipped from V and 2 bases from J, the junction kept 13 bases outside the gene matches. The CDR3 runs to 17 residues. Per germline, CDR1 DFQATT and CDR2 SNEGSKA (reference sequence). The CDR3 protein is CSASIGTALGGNQPQHF. CDR3 DNA sequence: TGCAGTGCTAGTATTGGGACAGCCCTTGGTGGCAATCAGCCCCAGCATTTT.

Only one count was recorded for this clone. This chain links TRBV6-2 or TRBV6-3 with TRBJ1-4; tentatively, D is TRBD1 (6 bases). Germline CDR1 reads MNHEY; CDR2 reads SVGEGT. Between the trimmed V and J ends, which lost 2 bases and 10 bases, there was a span of 14 bases. This CDR3 region has 14 residues. This CDR3 is CASSYRQGSAKLFF. The DNA of the CDR3 is TGTGCCAGCAGTTACCGCCAGGGGAGCGCAAAACTGTTTTTT.

This chain connects TRBV14 to TRBJ2-4, with D possibly being TRBD2 (6 bases). The V end lost 0 bases, the J end lost 7 bases, and 16 bases lay between the germline ends. CDR1 is SGHDN, CDR2 FVKESK, per germline. This CDR3 is 16 amino acids long. CDR3 coding DNA: TGTGCCAGCAGCCAAGACTTGGGGCGCGGGATGAACATTCAGTACTTC. It encodes CASSQDLGRGMNIQYF.

This chain links TRBV19 with TRBJ2-3, with a weak D call TRBD1 (6 bases). The germline CDR1 and CDR2 sequences are LNHDA and SQIVND (reference sequence). V was trimmed by 9 bases and J by 8 bases, leaving 21 bases between them. The length of the CDR3 is 14 residues. CDR3 sequence (DNA): TGTGCCAGCCACTCCATACCGGGACAAACTACGCAGTATTTT. Translation gives CASHSIPGQTTQYF.

This rearrangement joins TRBV2 to TRBJ2-1; D is undetermined. Trimming shortened V by 7 bases and J by 0 bases, and 10 bases separated the two germline ends. The CDR3 length is 14 residues. Germline-derived CDR1 and CDR2 are SNHLY and FYNNEI. Here the CDR3 reads CASKAASSYNEQFF. CDR3 coding DNA: TGTGCCAGCAAGGCGGCTAGCTCCTACAATGAGCAGTTCTTC.

The gene calls are TRBV6-7 and TRBJ2-2, with 12 bases aligning to TRBD2. TRBV6-7 is known as an ORF, though its function is uncertain. J gave up 6 bases and V 7 bases, and 21 bases lay outside the gene matches. CDR3 size: 20 residues. The DNA of the CDR3 is TGTGCCAGCATTACCCCGGGACAGGGGAGCCTAGCGGGAGGGCCCGGGGAGCTGTTTTTT. This translates into CASITPGQGSLAGGPGELFF.

The chain joins TRBV6-6 to TRBJ1-2; 7 nucleotides match TRBD1. This CDR3 has 14 residues. Per the germline V gene, CDR1 is MNHNY and CDR2 is SVGAGI (reference sequence). The V gene end was trimmed by 7 bases and the J gene end by 2 bases; junction bases not matched to a gene: 7. CDR3 coding DNA: TGTGCCAGCAACTACGGGACAGCCAACTATGGCTACACCTTC. This encodes CASNYGTANYGYTF.

CDR3 loop: CASSLSPSPADTQYF. CDR3 bases: TGTGCCAGCAGCTTATCCCCCTCGCCGGCAGATACGCAGTATTTT. V usage is TRBV5-6 and J usage is TRBJ2-3; D remains ambiguous. Trimming pared 2 bases from V and 4 bases from J, leaving 14 bases between. Per the germline V gene, CDR1 is SGHDT and CDR2 is YYEEEE. The CDR3 contains 15 residues.

By sample fraction, this clone is medium-sized. This chain connects TRBV27 to TRBJ2-1, with D possibly matching TRBD1 (5 bases). V was shortened by 4 bases and J by 0 bases, with 16 bases between the two germline ends. CDR1 and CDR2 (germline): MNHEY, SMNVEV (reference sequence). The length of the CDR3 is 17 residues. Here the CDR3 reads CASSSIPGLPSYNEQFF. The DNA of the CDR3 is TGTGCCAGCAGTTCGATTCCAGGGCTACCCTCCTACAATGAGCAGTTCTTC.

V and J are TRBV11-2 and TRBJ2-7; 11 nucleotides agree with TRBD2. This CDR3 has 14 residues. The V segment lost 6 bases and the J segment 4 bases; nucleotides outside the gene matches: 5. Germline V gene lookup returns CDR1 SGHAT and CDR2 FQNNGV. In nucleotides, the CDR3 is TGTGCCAGCAGGCTGGTAGCGGGAGGGTACGAGCAGTACTTC. It specifies CASRLVAGGYEQYF.

This chain links TRBV18 with TRBJ1-1, with TRBD1 identical over 10 bases. Germline V gives CDR1 KGHSH, CDR2 LQKENI. V was pared by 3 bases and J by 8 bases, with 6 bases of the junction left unmatched. There are 14 residues in the CDR3. The CDR3 bases are TGTGCCAGCTCACCTTTGGACAGGGGGGAAGAAGCTTTCTTT. Protein product: CASSPLDRGEEAFF.

This clone was counted a single time. V and J are TRBV6-2 or TRBV6-3 and TRBJ1-5; 7 bases align to TRBD1. The CDR3 length is 17 residues. With V trimmed by 0 bases and J by 6 bases, 11 bases remained unmatched. Germline CDR1 MNHEY, CDR2 SVGEGT. The CDR3: CASSYSKGRGTIQPQHF. In DNA, the CDR3 is TGTGCCAGCAGTTACTCGAAAGGCAGGGGGACGATTCAGCCCCAGCATTTT.

V and J are TRBV2 and TRBJ2-1; D is possibly TRBD2 (6 bases). The ends were cut back, 8 bases at V and 8 bases at J, with 16 bases in the middle. Germline lookup yields CDR1 SNHLY and CDR2 FYNNEI. The CDR3 sequence is 13 residues long. CDR3 bases: TGTGCCAGCCTGGGGCTAGCGTTCTATGAGCAGTTCTTC. It specifies CASLGLAFYEQFF.

The V and J genes are TRBV7-2 and TRBJ2-7; D may be TRBD2 (6 bases). Trimming removed 1 base at V and 0 bases at J, with 13 bases between. From germline, CDR1 is SGHTA and CDR2 FQGNSA. The CDR3 sequence is 16 residues long. CDR3 sequence (DNA): TGTGCCAGCAGCTTAGGTCCTCTAGCGAACTCCTACGAGCAGTACTTC. This gives the protein CASSLGPLANSYEQYF.